These T cell receptor beta chains were read from a single sample in a study of T cells in Graves' hyperthyroidism and ophthalmopathy. TCRdb independently ran MiXCR on the multiplex PCR reads; one entry per CDR3 protein. The sample lists 340,000 or so distinct CDR3 sequences, around 16% occurring once. The sequenced sample was blood. All receptors derive from a man aged 25 to 40 with Graves' hyperthyroidism. Each CDR3 is given with its conserved first and last residue. The D gene is left open where the match is weak. Size values are once, few and many counts, or a class for expanded clones, and some rows have none.

v_gene,d_gene,j_gene,abundance,CDR3nt,CDR3aa
TRBV2,NA,TRBJ1-1,many,TGTGCCAGCAGGGCCCTCAGAGGTAACACTGAAGCTTTCTTT,CASRALRGNTEAFF
TRBV5-5,NA,TRBJ2-2,few,TGTGCCAGCAGCTTGGCCTTGACAGGCGGGACCGGGGAGCTGTTTTTT,CASSLALTGGTGELFF
TRBV5-1,NA,TRBJ2-3,NA,TGCGCCAGCAGCTTTAGCGGACGCACAGATACGCAGTATTTT,CASSFSGRTDTQYF
TRBV10-3,NA,TRBJ1-2,NA,TGTGCCATCAGTCCCTTTGAGGTGGCCAGGTACACCTTC,CAISPFEVARYTF
TRBV6-1,NA,TRBJ2-7,few,TGTGCCAGCAGTGGCCGGGGGGACATGTTCTACGAGCAGTACTTC,CASSGRGDMFYEQYF
TRBV19,NA,TRBJ1-1,NA,TGTGCCAGTAGTATGGGACCTGAAGCTTTCTTT,CASSMGPEAFF
TRBV13,TRBD2,TRBJ2-2,few,TGTGCCAGCAGCTTAACTAGCGGGGCCCACTGGAGAACCGGGGAGCTGTTTTTT,CASSLTSGAHWRTGELFF
TRBV20-1,NA,TRBJ2-7,NA,TGCAGTGCTAGAGAGCCGGCTGGCCCCGAGCAGTACTTC,CSAREPAGPEQYF
TRBV27,NA,TRBJ1-2,many,TGTGCCAGCAAAAGCGGCCCGGGGGTATCGGTCTATGGCTACACCTTC,CASKSGPGVSVYGYTF
TRBV6-1,NA,TRBJ1-5,NA,TGTGCCAGCAGTCTAGGGCTGGACATCAATCAGCCCCAGCATTTT,CASSLGLDINQPQHF
TRBV29-1,TRBD1,TRBJ1-4,NA,TGCAGCGCGGGACAGATGGATGAAAAACTGTTTTTT,CSAGQMDEKLFF
TRBV5-1,NA,TRBJ2-1,few,TGCGCCAGCAGCTTGGCCCACCGTAACCCTAACAATGAGCAGTTCTTC,CASSLAHRNPNNEQFF
TRBV5-1,TRBD1,TRBJ1-4,many,TGCGCCAGCAGCTTGGCCGGGACAGGGGATGAAAAACTGTTTTTT,CASSLAGTGDEKLFF
TRBV19,NA,TRBJ2-1,NA,TGTGCCAGTAGTACATCAGGGTTAGTCATTTATCGGTACAATGAGCAGTTCTTC,CASSTSGLVIYRYNEQFF